The 23 T cell receptor beta chains listed next were all sequenced from one sample in a study of post-analysis software for immune sequencing data. Study-wide findings and caveats: Five or six TRBV segments were more frequent in patients than controls; TRBV5-6, TRBV5-1 and TRBV20-1 belonged to this group.

Antigen specificity for these receptors is unknown. The TCR beta cDNA libraries carried unique molecular identifiers. Each CDR3 protein is one row after TCRdb ran MiXCR on the PCR reads. The repertoire holds 550,000 to 700,000 distinct CDR3 sequences, with 44% as singletons. Sequenced: blood. Source of these receptors: a girl aged 5-17 years with multiple sclerosis.

This clonotype was detected only a few times. The genes are TRBV5-1 and TRBJ2-6, with 7 bases matching TRBD2. The CDR3 consists of 15 residues. Germline V lookup: CDR1 SGHRS, CDR2 YFSETQ. Unmatched junction bases numbered 5, after V lost 7 bases and J lost 1 base. Here the CDR3 reads CASREAGSGANVLTF. The CDR3 nucleotides are TGCGCCAGCCGAGAAGCGGGATCTGGGGCCAACGTCCTGACTTTC.

Only a few counts were recorded for this clonotype. The CDR3 nucleotides read TGCAGTGCGGCTACCCAAGTAGGGGGTGGTCAGCCCCAGCATTTT. Protein sequence: CSAATQVGGGQPQHF. J is TRBJ1-5 and V is TRBV20-1, with D possibly TRBD1 on 6 matching bases. This CDR3 comprises 15 residues. V lost 6 bases to trimming and J lost 6 bases, with 21 bases between them. Germline values: CDR1 DFQATT, CDR2 SNEGSKA (reference sequence).

This clonotype was picked up a small number of times. V is TRBV29-1 and J is TRBJ2-3; TRBD1 matches 7 bases. CDR1 and CDR2 from the germline V gene are SQVTM and ANQGSEA. The J segment lost 1 base and the V segment lost 5 bases, leaving 3 bases of the junction unmatched. This CDR3 has 13 residues. In DNA, the CDR3 is TGCAGCGTTAAGACAGGGCGCACAGATACGCAGTATTTT. This sequence encodes CSVKTGRTDTQYF.

This CDR3 reads CASSTGQGAAYEQYF. The CDR3 DNA sequence: TGCGCCAGCAGCACCGGACAGGGGGCAGCCTACGAGCAGTACTTC. The chain has TRBV5-1 and TRBJ2-7; 11 bases fit TRBD1. With 4 bases clipped from V and 2 bases from J, the junction kept 5 bases outside the gene matches. The CDR3 consists of 15 residues. CDR1 SGHRS and CDR2 YFSETQ come from the germline V gene.

Only a few counts were recorded for this clonotype. The V and J genes are TRBV20-1 and TRBJ2-7, with a possible D match to TRBD1 (5 bases). V lost 0 bases, J lost 0 bases, and 9 bases lay in between. The germline gives CDR1 DFQATT, CDR2 SNEGSKA (reference sequence). The CDR3 totals 14 residues. CDR3 sequence reads: CSARDDSPSYEQYF. CDR3 sequence (DNA): TGCAGTGCTAGAGATGACAGTCCCTCCTACGAGCAGTACTTC.

V gene TRBV5-6 combines with J gene TRBJ2-1; 7 bases agree with TRBD1. V trimming: 5 bases; J trimming: 7 bases; junction bases outside the gene matches: 12. The CDR3 length is 15 residues. In germline, CDR1 is SGHDT, CDR2 YYEEEE. CDR3 in amino acids: CASSWVETGRNEQFF. CDR3 nucleotide sequence: TGTGCCAGCAGTTGGGTTGAGACAGGGAGAAATGAGCAGTTCTTC. Full variable domain (rest looked up from reference TRBV5-6 and TRBJ2-1): DAGVTQSPTHLIKTRGQQVTLRCSPKSGHDTVSWYQQALGQGPQFIFQYYEEEERQRGNFPDRFSGHQFPNYSSELNVNALLLGDSALYLCASSWVETGRNEQFFGPGTRLTVL.

The genes are TRBV24-1 and TRBJ2-4, with D unclear. This CDR3 comprises 15 residues. The germline V gene encodes CDR1 KGHDR and CDR2 SFDVKD. The germline V and J ends were trimmed by 3 bases and 0 bases, with 8 bases remaining between them. In nucleotides, the CDR3 is TGTGCCACCAGTGATCCGAATGTAGCCAAAAACATTCAGTACTTC. The encoded protein is CATSDPNVAKNIQYF.

The chain's CDR3 is CASSPQSGYTF. CDR3 in DNA: TGTGCCAGCAGCCCCCAAAGTGGCTACACCTTC. The V and J genes are TRBV7-2 and TRBJ1-2; D remains unclear. This CDR3 is 11 amino acids long. Germline loops: CDR1 SGHTA, CDR2 FQGNSA. The germline V and J ends were trimmed by 5 bases and 7 bases, with 8 bases remaining between them.

This clonotype is a singleton in its sample. This chain uses TRBV5-1 with TRBJ1-4; no definite D call. This CDR3 is built from 14 residues. Germline assignment: CDR1 SGHRS and CDR2 YFSETQ. The V end was cut by 2 bases, the J end by 8 bases, with 13 bases between. CDR3 in DNA: TGCGCCAGCAGCTTTTTCGGGTTGAACGAAAAACTGTTTTTT. This codes for CASSFFGLNEKLFF.

This clonotype was found a few times. The chain is built from TRBV29-1 and TRBJ1-5, with TRBD1 identical over 9 bases. With 4 bases clipped from V and 6 bases from J, the junction kept 4 bases outside the gene matches. Germline V gives CDR1 SQVTM, CDR2 ANQGSEA. The CDR3 extends over 13 amino acids. CDR3 sequence: CSVGTGDGQPQHF. CDR3 coding DNA: TGCAGCGTTGGGACAGGGGATGGTCAGCCCCAGCATTTT.

The rearrangement links TRBV29-1 to TRBJ2-3; TRBD2 matches at 12 bases. This CDR3 comprises 14 residues. Per the germline V gene, CDR1 is SQVTM and CDR2 is ANQGSEA. V lost 7 bases to trimming and J lost 6 bases; unmatched junction nucleotides: 8. In DNA, the CDR3 is TGCAGCGCCCTAGCGGGGGGGCCTCGGGATACGCAGTATTTT. This encodes CSALAGGPRDTQYF.

This clonotype showed up just a few times. The chain carries TRBV20-1 and TRBJ1-2, with no clear D. The CDR3 is 13 residues long. Trimming took off 2 bases at V and 3 bases at J, with 10 bases between the two ends. CDR1 is DFQATT, CDR2 SNEGSKA, per germline (reference sequence). CDR3: CSARTTIDYGYTF. CDR3 DNA sequence: TGCAGTGCTAGAACAACGATCGACTATGGCTACACCTTC.

The chain has TRBV6-1 and TRBJ2-7, with 11 bases identical to TRBD1. The CDR3 runs 14 residues. Germline assignment: CDR1 MNHNS and CDR2 SASEGT. V was clipped by 2 bases and J by 7 bases; unmatched bases: 4. DNA for the CDR3: TGTGCCAGCAGTGAACAGGACAGGGGGCGAGAGCAGTACTTC. Residues: CASSEQDRGREQYF.

The chain is built from TRBV29-1 and TRBJ2-5; D could derive from TRBD1 or TRBD2 (5 bases each). There are 11 residues in the CDR3. The germline CDR1 and CDR2 sequences are SQVTM and ANQGSEA. With 7 bases removed from V and 4 bases from J, the gap between germline ends came to 10 bases. CDR3: CSAGAAETQYF. The CDR3 coding sequence is TGCAGCGCCGGGGCGGCAGAGACCCAGTACTTC.

This clonotype occurred many times. The chain recombines TRBV5-1 with TRBJ2-5; 10 bases map to TRBD2. The CDR3 is made up of 14 amino acids. Germline loops: CDR1 SGHRS, CDR2 YFSETQ. The V segment lost 2 bases and the J segment 2 bases; nucleotides outside the gene matches: 0. CDR3 loop: CASSLAGGQETQYF. The CDR3 region has the DNA TGCGCCAGCAGCTTAGCGGGGGGGCAAGAGACCCAGTACTTC. The entire variable domain, with the rest obtained from reference TRBV5-1 and TRBJ2-5, is as follows: KAGVTQTPRYLIKTRGQQVTLSCSPISGHRSVSWYQQTPGQGLQFLFEYFSETQRNKGNFPGRFSGRQFSNSRSEMNVSTLELGDSALYLCASSLAGGQETQYFGPGTRLLVL.

This clonotype was counted only a few times. J is TRBJ1-1 and V is TRBV3-1; no firm D call. Trimming pared 7 bases from V and 10 bases from J, leaving 16 bases between. The CDR3 contains 12 residues. Germline-derived CDR1 and CDR2 are LGHDT and YNNKEL (reference sequence). The CDR3 DNA follows: TGTGCCAGCACCACCAGAAGCGGAGGAGCTTTCTTT. It encodes CASTTRSGGAFF.

This clonotype was counted between two and nine times. The V and J genes are TRBV27 and TRBJ2-7, with 10 bases lining up with TRBD1. Per germline, CDR1 MNHEY and CDR2 SMNVEV (reference sequence). The junction had 5 bases not matched to a gene; V was cut back by 6 bases and J by 3 bases. There are 14 residues in the CDR3. The CDR3 protein is CASSPGQGIYEQYF. The CDR3 region has the DNA TGTGCCAGCAGCCCGGGACAGGGGATCTACGAGCAGTACTTC.

This chain links TRBV29-1 with TRBJ2-1; D may correspond to TRBD1 or TRBD2 (6 bases each). CDR1 is SQVTM, CDR2 ANQGSEA, per germline. V lost 2 bases and J lost 8, with 10 bases in between. This CDR3 has 12 residues. CDR3 sequence reads: CSVELGGHEQFF. As DNA, the CDR3 is TGCAGCGTTGAATTGGGGGGCCATGAGCAGTTCTTC.

Worth noting for this clonotype: A read error may produce the germline difference seen at one junction end. V usage is TRBV12-3 or TRBV12-4 and J usage is TRBJ2-7, with no clear D. The J call may be faulty, since TRBJ2-5 better matches the DNA end. The CDR3 contains 14 residues. Here the CDR3 DNA reads TGTGCCGGCAGCCATATAGGGCCGAGGGAGACCCAGTACTTC. It is translated as CAGSHIGPRETQYF.

CDR3: CASSLSGQGWEAQYF. The CDR3 DNA reads as TGTGCCAGCAGTTTATCGGGACAGGGGTGGGAGGCCCAGTACTTC. V is TRBV27 and J is TRBJ2-7; 10 bases are shared with TRBD1. The V gene end was trimmed by 0 bases and the J gene end by 10 bases; junction bases not matched to a gene: 9. Germline V gene sequence: CDR1 MNHEY, CDR2 SMNVEV (reference sequence). CDR3 length: 15 amino acids.

The chain couples TRBV29-1 to TRBJ2-7; 9 nucleotides agree with TRBD2. Germline assignment: CDR1 SQVTM and CDR2 ANQGSEA. The CDR3 is 14 residues long. V trimming: 6 bases; J trimming: 4 bases; junction bases outside the gene matches: 10. CDR3 DNA sequence: TGCAGCGTGCGAATAGCGGGGGACAATTACGAGCAGTACTTC. Its protein is CSVRIAGDNYEQYF.

This clonotype was seen only a few times. The gene calls are TRBV19 and TRBJ2-7; TRBD2 agrees at 8 bases. CDR3 length: 15 residues. V dropped 4 bases and J dropped 0; count of bases not matched to a gene: 5. The germline gives CDR1 LNHDA, CDR2 SQIVND (reference sequence). The CDR3 sequence is CASSTSGTSSYEQYF. The CDR3 region has the DNA TGTGCCAGTAGTACCAGCGGGACTAGCTCCTACGAGCAGTACTTC.

The V call is TRBV7-3, the J call TRBJ2-7; 8 positions match TRBD1. With V trimmed by 5 bases and J by 6 bases, 9 bases remained unmatched. This CDR3 is built from 14 residues. Germline CDR1 reads SGHTA; CDR2 reads FQGTGA. The CDR3 loop is CASSPRQGWSEQYF. CDR3 nucleotide sequence: TGTGCCAGCAGCCCGCGACAGGGGTGGTCCGAGCAGTACTTC.